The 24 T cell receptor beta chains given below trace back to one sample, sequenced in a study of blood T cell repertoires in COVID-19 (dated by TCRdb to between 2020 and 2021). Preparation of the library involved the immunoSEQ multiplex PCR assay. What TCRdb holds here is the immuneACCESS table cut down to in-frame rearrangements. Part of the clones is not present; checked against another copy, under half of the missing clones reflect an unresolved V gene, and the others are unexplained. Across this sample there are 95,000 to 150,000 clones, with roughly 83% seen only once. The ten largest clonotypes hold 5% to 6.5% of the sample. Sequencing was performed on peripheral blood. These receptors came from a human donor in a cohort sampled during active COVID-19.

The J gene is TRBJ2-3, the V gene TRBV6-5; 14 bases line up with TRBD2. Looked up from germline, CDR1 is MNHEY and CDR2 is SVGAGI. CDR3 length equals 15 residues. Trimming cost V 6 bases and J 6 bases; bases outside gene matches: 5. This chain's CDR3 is CASRTSGRGVDTQYF. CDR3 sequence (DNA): TGTGCCAGCAGGACTAGCGGGAGGGGGGTGGATACGCAGTATTTT.

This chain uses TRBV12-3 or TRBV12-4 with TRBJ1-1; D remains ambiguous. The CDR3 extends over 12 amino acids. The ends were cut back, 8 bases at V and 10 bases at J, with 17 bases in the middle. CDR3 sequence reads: CASQFGPSSAFF. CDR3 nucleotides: TGTGCCAGCCAGTTTGGTCCATCCTCAGCTTTCTTT.

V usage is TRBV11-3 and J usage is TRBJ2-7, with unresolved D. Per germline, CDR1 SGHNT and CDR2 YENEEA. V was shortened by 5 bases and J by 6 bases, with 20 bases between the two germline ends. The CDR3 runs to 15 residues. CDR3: CASSRGGPNEREQYF. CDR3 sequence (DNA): TGTGCCAGCAGCCGAGGTGGCCCTAATGAACGCGAGCAGTACTTC.

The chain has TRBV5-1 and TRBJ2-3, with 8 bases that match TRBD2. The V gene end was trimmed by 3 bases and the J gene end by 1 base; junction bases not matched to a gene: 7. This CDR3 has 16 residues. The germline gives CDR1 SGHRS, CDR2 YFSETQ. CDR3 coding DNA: TGCGCCAGCAGCTCGGGGGGGGCGCAGGGCACAGATACGCAGTATTTT. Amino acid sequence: CASSSGGAQGTDTQYF.

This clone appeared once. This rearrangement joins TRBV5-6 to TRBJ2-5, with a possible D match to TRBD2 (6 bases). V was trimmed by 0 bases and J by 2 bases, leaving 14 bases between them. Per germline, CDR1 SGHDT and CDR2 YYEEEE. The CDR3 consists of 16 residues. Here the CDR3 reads CASSLGPGLHQETQYF. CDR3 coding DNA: TGTGCCAGCAGCTTGGGCCCGGGACTCCATCAAGAGACCCAGTACTTC.

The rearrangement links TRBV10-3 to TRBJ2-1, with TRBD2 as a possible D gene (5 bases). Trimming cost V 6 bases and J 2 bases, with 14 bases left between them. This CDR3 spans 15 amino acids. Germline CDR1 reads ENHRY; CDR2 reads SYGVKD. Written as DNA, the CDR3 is TGTGCCATCAGCCCCGGGGAGTCCGCCTACAATGAGCAGTTCTTC. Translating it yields CAISPGESAYNEQFF.

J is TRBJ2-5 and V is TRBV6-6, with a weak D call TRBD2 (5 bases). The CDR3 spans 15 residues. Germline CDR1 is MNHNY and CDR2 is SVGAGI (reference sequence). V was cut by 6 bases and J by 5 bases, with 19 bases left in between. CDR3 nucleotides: TGTGCCAGCAGCAGCGATCTAGCCGGATGGGAGACCCAGTACTTC. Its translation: CASSSDLAGWETQYF.

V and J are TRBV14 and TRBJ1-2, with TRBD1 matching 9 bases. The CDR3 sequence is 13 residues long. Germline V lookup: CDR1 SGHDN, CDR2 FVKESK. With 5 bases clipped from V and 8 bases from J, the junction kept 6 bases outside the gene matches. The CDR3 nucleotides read TGTGCCAGCAGCTCGGGACAGGGTAGGGGCTACACCTTC. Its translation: CASSSGQGRGYTF.

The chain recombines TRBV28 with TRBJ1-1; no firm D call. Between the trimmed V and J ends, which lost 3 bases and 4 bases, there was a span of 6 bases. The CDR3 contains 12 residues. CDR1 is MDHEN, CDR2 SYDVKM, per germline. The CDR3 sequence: CASSFPGTEAFF. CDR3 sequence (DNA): TGTGCCAGCAGTTTCCCGGGCACTGAAGCTTTCTTT.

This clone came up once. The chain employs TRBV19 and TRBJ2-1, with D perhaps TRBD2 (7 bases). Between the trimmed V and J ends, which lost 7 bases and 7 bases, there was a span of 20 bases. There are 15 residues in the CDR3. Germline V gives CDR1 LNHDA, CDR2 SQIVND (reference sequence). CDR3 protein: CASKIGGGTRNEQFF. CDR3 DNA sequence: TGTGCCAGTAAGATAGGGGGGGGGACACGGAATGAGCAGTTCTTC.

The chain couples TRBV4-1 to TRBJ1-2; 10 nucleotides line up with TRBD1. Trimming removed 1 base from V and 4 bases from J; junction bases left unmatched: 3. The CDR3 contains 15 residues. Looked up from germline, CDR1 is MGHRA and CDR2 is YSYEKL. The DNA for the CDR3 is TGCGCCAGCAGCCAAGTGGGACAGGGGAGCTATGGCTACACCTTC. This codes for CASSQVGQGSYGYTF.

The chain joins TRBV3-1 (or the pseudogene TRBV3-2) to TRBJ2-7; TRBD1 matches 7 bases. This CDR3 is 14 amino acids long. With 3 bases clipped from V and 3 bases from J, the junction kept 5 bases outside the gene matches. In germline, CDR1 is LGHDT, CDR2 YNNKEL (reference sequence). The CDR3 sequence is CASSHRDRYYEQYF. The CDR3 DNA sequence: TGTGCCAGCAGCCATCGGGACAGATACTACGAGCAGTACTTC.

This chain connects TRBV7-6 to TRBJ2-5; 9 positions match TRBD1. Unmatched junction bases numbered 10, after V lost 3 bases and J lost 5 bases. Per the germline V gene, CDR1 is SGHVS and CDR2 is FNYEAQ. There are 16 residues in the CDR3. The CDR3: CASSFIMDRGHETQYF. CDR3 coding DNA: TGTGCCAGCAGCTTTATTATGGACAGGGGTCACGAGACCCAGTACTTC.

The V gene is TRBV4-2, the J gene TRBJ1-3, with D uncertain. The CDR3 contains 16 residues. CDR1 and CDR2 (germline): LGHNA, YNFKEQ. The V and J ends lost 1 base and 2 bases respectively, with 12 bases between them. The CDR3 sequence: CASSQVQTMTGNTIYF. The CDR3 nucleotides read TGTGCCAGCAGCCAAGTCCAGACTATGACTGGAAACACCATATATTTT.

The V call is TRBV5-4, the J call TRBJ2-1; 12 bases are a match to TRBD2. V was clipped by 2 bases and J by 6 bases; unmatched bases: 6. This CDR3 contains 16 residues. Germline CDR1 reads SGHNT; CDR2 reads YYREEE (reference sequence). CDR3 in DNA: TGTGCCAGCAGCTTCACGACTAGCGGGAGCCGCAATGAGCAGTTCTTC. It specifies CASSFTTSGSRNEQFF.

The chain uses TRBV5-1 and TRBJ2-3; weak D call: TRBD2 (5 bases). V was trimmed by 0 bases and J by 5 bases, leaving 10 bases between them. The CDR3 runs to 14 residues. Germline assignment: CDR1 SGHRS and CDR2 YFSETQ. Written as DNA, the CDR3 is TGCGCCAGCAGCTTGGGAGGGTCGGTAGATACGCAGTATTTT. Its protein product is CASSLGGSVDTQYF.

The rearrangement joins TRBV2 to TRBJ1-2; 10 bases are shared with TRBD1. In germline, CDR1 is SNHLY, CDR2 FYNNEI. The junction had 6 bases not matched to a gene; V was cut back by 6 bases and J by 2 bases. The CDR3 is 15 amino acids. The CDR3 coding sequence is TGTGCCAGCAGCCTTCGGACAGGGGGGAACTATGGCTACACCTTC. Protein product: CASSLRTGGNYGYTF.

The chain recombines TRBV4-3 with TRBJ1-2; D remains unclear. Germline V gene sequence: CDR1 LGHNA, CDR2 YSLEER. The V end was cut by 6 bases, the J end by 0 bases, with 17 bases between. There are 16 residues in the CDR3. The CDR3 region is CASSGPRSSPNYGYTF. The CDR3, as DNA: TGCGCCAGCAGTGGGCCCCGGTCGTCTCCTAACTATGGCTACACCTTC.

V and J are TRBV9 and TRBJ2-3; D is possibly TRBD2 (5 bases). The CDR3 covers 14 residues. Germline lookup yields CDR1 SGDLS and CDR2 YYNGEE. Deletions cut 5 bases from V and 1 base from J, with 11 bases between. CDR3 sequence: CASRGGSGTDTQYF. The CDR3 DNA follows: TGTGCCAGCAGAGGTGGGAGCGGCACAGATACGCAGTATTTT. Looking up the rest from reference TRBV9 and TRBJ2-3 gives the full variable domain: DSGVTQTPKHLITATGQRVTLRCSPRSGDLSVYWYQQSLDQGLQFLIQYYNGEERAKGNILERFSAQQFPDLHSELNLSSLELGDSALYFCASRGGSGTDTQYFGPGTRLTVL.

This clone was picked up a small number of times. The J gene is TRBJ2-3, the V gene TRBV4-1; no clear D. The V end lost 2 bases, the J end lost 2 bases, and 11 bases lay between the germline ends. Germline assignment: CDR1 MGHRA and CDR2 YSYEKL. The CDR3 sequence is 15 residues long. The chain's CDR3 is CASSQTQLYTDTQYF. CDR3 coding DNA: TGCGCCAGCAGCCAAACACAGCTCTACACAGATACGCAGTATTTT.

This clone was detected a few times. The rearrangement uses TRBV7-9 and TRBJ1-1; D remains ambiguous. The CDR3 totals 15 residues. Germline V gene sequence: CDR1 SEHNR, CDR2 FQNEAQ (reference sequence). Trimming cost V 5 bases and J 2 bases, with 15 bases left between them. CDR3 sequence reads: CASSRPLVTNTEAFF. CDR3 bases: TGTGCCAGCAGCCGTCCTCTTGTAACTAACACTGAAGCTTTCTTT.

CDR3: CSPTGSYGYTF. The CDR3 DNA follows: TGCAGTCCGACAGGGTCCTATGGCTACACCTTC. The rearrangement joins TRBV20-1 to TRBJ1-2; 7 positions match TRBD1. The ends lost 8 bases at V and 4 bases at J; junction bases unmatched: 4. Germline V lookup: CDR1 DFQATT, CDR2 SNEGSKA (reference sequence). The CDR3 is made up of 11 amino acids.

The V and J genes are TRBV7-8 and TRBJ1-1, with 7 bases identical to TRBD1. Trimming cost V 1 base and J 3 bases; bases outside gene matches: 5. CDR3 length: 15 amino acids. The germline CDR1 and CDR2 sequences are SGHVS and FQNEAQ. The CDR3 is CASSLVRTGDTEAFF. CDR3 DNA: TGTGCCAGCAGCTTAGTTAGGACAGGAGACACTGAAGCTTTCTTT.

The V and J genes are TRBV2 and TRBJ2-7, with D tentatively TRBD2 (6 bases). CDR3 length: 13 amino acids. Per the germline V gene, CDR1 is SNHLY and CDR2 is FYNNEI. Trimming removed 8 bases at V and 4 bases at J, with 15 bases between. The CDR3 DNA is TGTGCCAGCGAGGAGGGTCGACCGTACGAGCAGTACTTC. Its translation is CASEEGRPYEQYF.